Following are 16 T cell receptor beta chains from one sample sequenced in a study of cytomegalovirus exposure and HLA in healthy donors. Primers: 60 Vbeta forward and 13 Jbeta reverse. Using immunoSEQ multiplex PCR, the repertoire was profiled, and TCRdb retains in-frame clones only, with some absent. The data show around 280,000 clones, around nine tenths seen once. The sequencing input was PBMCs. The origin of the receptors is a woman younger than 35 in good health and CMV-seronegative.

This rearrangement joins TRBV11-2 to TRBJ1-2, with D possibly TRBD1 on 5 matching bases. V lost 1 base and J lost 2, with 14 bases in between. Per germline, CDR1 SGHAT and CDR2 FQNNGV. This CDR3 contains 16 residues. CDR3 sequence: CASSLALGAGNYGYTF. The CDR3 DNA follows: TGTGCCAGCAGCTTAGCTCTAGGGGCCGGAAACTATGGCTACACCTTC.

The J gene is TRBJ1-5, the V gene TRBV5-1; D may be TRBD1 (6 bases). Germline CDR1 is SGHRS and CDR2 is YFSETQ. The V end lost 1 base, the J end lost 7 bases, and 12 bases lay between the germline ends. The CDR3 covers 14 residues. CDR3 region: CASSLMGAGQPQHF. In nucleotides, the CDR3 is TGCGCCAGCAGCTTGATGGGGGCTGGCCAGCCCCAGCATTTT.

The chain couples TRBV6-1 to TRBJ2-3, with 9 bases identical to TRBD2. J was trimmed by 6 bases and V by 3 bases; bases with no gene match: 7. The CDR3 loop spans 15 amino acids. Looked up from germline, CDR1 is MNHNS and CDR2 is SASEGT. In DNA form, the CDR3 reads TGTGCCAGCAGTGAGGGCGGGGGGGCCAAGGATACGCAGTATTTT. Translation gives CASSEGGGAKDTQYF.

The chain is built from TRBV11-2 and TRBJ1-3, with D tentatively TRBD1 (6 bases). The CDR3 totals 19 residues. Germline values: CDR1 SGHAT, CDR2 FQNNGV. Trimming cost V 0 bases and J 0 bases, with 18 bases left between them. In nucleotides, the CDR3 is TGTGCCAGCAGCTTAGACCGCGTTCAGGGGACACGCTCTGGAAACACCATATATTTT. This encodes CASSLDRVQGTRSGNTIYF.

This chain joins TRBV2 and TRBJ2-5; 9 nucleotides match TRBD2. Trimming cost V 6 bases and J 3 bases; bases outside gene matches: 8. CDR3 length: 15 residues. Germline V CDR1 and CDR2: SNHLY, FYNNEI. The CDR3, as DNA: TGTGCCAGCAGGAGGGCAAGCGGGGGGAAAGAGACCCAGTACTTC. It yields the protein CASRRASGGKETQYF.

The chain carries TRBV5-1 and TRBJ2-1; D remains unclear. The CDR3 has 15 residues. Trimming removed 5 bases from V and 0 bases from J, with 12 bases in between. Germline V lookup: CDR1 SGHRS, CDR2 YFSETQ. The CDR3 coding sequence is TGCGCCAGCAGGACCGACAAGAGCTCCTACAATGAGCAGTTCTTC. Translating it yields CASRTDKSSYNEQFF.

This chain joins TRBV5-4 and TRBJ1-2; 10 bases map to TRBD1. Germline lookup yields CDR1 SGHNT and CDR2 YYREEE (reference sequence). This CDR3 has 17 amino acids. The V gene end was trimmed by 4 bases and the J gene end by 4 bases; junction bases not matched to a gene: 13. CDR3 loop: CASSTDPTGGVGYGYTF. CDR3 nucleotide sequence: TGTGCCAGCAGCACCGACCCGACAGGGGGCGTAGGCTATGGCTACACCTTC.

The chain combines TRBV5-6 with TRBJ1-1; D call uncertain. The CDR3 is 13 amino acids. Germline assignment: CDR1 SGHDT and CDR2 YYEEEE. Between the trimmed V and J ends, which lost 7 bases and 4 bases, there was a span of 14 bases. The CDR3: CASGREVGTEAFF. The CDR3 DNA reads as TGTGCCAGCGGGAGAGAAGTCGGCACTGAAGCTTTCTTT.

Concerning this clone: The sample has other DNA sequences that encode this CDR3 too. The rearrangement uses TRBV29-1 and TRBJ1-1, with D possibly TRBD1 on 5 matching bases. Germline values: CDR1 SQVTM, CDR2 ANQGSEA. V shed 7 bases and J shed 0 bases, with 21 bases lying between them. This CDR3 spans 16 amino acids. The CDR3 region is CSAKFSRQLVNTEAFF. The CDR3 DNA follows: TGCAGCGCCAAGTTTTCGCGACAGCTTGTGAACACTGAAGCTTTCTTT.

V is TRBV20-1 and J is TRBJ2-7; the D is unclear. CDR1 is DFQATT and CDR2 is SNEGSKA in the germline V gene (reference sequence). The CDR3 sequence is 11 residues long. CDR3 loop: CSRWSPYEQYF. The CDR3 DNA reads as TGCAGCAGGTGGTCCCCCTACGAGCAGTACTTC.

This chain uses TRBV6-5 with TRBJ2-3, with 9 bases matching TRBD2. The CDR3 extends over 15 amino acids. Germline CDR1 is MNHEY and CDR2 is SVGAGI. Trimming took 5 bases from V and 9 from J; bases not matched to a gene: 12. CDR3 loop: CASSPLRGGGTTQYF. CDR3 nucleotide sequence: TGTGCCAGCAGTCCCTTGCGGGGGGGCGGCACAACGCAGTATTTT.

V and J are TRBV5-1 and TRBJ1-5, with 8 positions matching TRBD1. The CDR3 loop spans 15 amino acids. V was pared by 4 bases and J by 2 bases, with 5 bases of the junction left unmatched. Germline CDR1 SGHRS, CDR2 YFSETQ. The CDR3: CASSLQGGGNQPQHF. CDR3 nucleotides: TGCGCCAGCAGCCTACAGGGGGGTGGCAATCAGCCCCAGCATTTT. The whole variable domain, remainder taken from reference TRBV5-1 and TRBJ1-5, is KAGVTQTPRYLIKTRGQQVTLSCSPISGHRSVSWYQQTPGQGLQFLFEYFSETQRNKGNFPGRFSGRQFSNSRSEMNVSTLELGDSALYLCASSLQGGGNQPQHFGDGTRLSIL.

This chain joins TRBV27 and TRBJ1-2, with a possible D match to TRBD1 (5 bases). V lost 0 bases, J lost 0 bases, and 5 bases lay in between. In germline, CDR1 is MNHEY, CDR2 SMNVEV (reference sequence). This CDR3 is 14 amino acids long. In nucleotides, the CDR3 is TGTGCCAGCAGTTTATCAGGGGCTAACTATGGCTACACCTTC. This encodes CASSLSGANYGYTF.

This clone has more than one count but fewer than ten. This sequence joins TRBV29-1 and TRBJ1-1; 7 bases match TRBD1. The CDR3 totals 14 residues. The ends lost 3 bases at V and 0 bases at J; junction bases unmatched: 4. The germline gives CDR1 SQVTM, CDR2 ANQGSEA. The DNA for the CDR3 is TGCAGCGTTGATCAGGGGGACATGAACACTGAAGCTTTCTTT. The encoded protein is CSVDQGDMNTEAFF.

The gene calls are TRBV5-6 and TRBJ2-7; the D gene is possibly TRBD2 (6 bases). V lost 6 bases, J lost 0 bases, and 16 bases lay in between. The CDR3 loop spans 15 amino acids. Germline V CDR1 and CDR2: SGHDT, YYEEEE. DNA of the CDR3: TGTGCCAGCACCTGGCGGGGTTGGCTCTCCTACGAGCAGTACTTC. It encodes CASTWRGWLSYEQYF.

This clone was recorded once. V gene TRBV5-6 combines with J gene TRBJ1-2; 7 bases match TRBD1. From germline, CDR1 is SGHDT and CDR2 YYEEEE. The CDR3 length is 16 residues. The J segment lost 4 bases and the V segment lost 4 bases, leaving 13 bases of the junction unmatched. The CDR3 nucleotides are TGTGCCAGCAGCCCTAATACCGGGACAGCCTCCTATGGCTACACCTTC. Translation gives CASSPNTGTASYGYTF. The full variable domain, its missing parts supplied by reference TRBV5-6 and TRBJ1-2, is DAGVTQSPTHLIKTRGQQVTLRCSPKSGHDTVSWYQQALGQGPQFIFQYYEEEERQRGNFPDRFSGHQFPNYSSELNVNALLLGDSALYLCASSPNTGTASYGYTFGSGTRLTVV.